This T cell receptor (beta chain) came from a study of cytomegalovirus exposure and HLA in healthy donors. Primers included in the PCR were 60 Vbeta and 13 Jbeta primers. Clones were read by immunoSEQ multiplex PCR, and TCRdb kept only the in-frame ones, dropping some. The table lists roughly 190,000 clones, about three quarters of them singletons. This CDR3 is built from 14 residues. Germline V gives CDR1 SQVTM, CDR2 ANQGSEA. Trimming left V 5 bases short and J 0 bases short, with 10 bases between. This clone has only one observation. Its antigen is still unknown. Points from the study as a whole: Despite most TCR sequences being rare, some public TCRs occurred in many donors.

V gene TRBV29-1 combines with J gene TRBJ2-2; unclear D gene. This clonotype was obtained from a woman in her thirties or forties in good health and CMV-seronegative. The sequenced material came from PBMCs. The CDR3 here is CSVLPYTNTGELFF. For the CDR3, the DNA is TGCAGCGTTCTCCCGTATACGAACACCGGGGAGCTGTTTTTT.